The T cell receptor beta chain described here comes from a study of blood T cell repertoires in COVID-19. About the research overall: The cDNA or gDNA used as material had been derived from T cells, B-cell-depleted T cells, or PBMCs.

Everyone who took part was roughly 18 to 90 years old, and they came from over 20 US areas. Cohort 3 donors counted as recovered after two negative PCRs, clearance, or resolved symptoms. Germline CDR1 is LNHDA and CDR2 is SQIVND (reference sequence). The CDR3 is 11 amino acids. V shed 11 bases and J shed 2 bases, with 10 bases lying between them. Profiling relied on immunoSEQ multiplex PCR, and the TCRdb table lists in-frame clones only, not all of them. Altogether about 120,000 clones are present, 84% being singletons, with the ten largest covering approximately 3.5%. This chain links TRBV19 with TRBJ2-7; TRBD2 is a possible D gene (5 bases). Sequencing used PBMCs or T cells enriched from blood (not recorded which). This clonotype originated in a woman aged 30 to 39 who had recovered from COVID-19. Here the CDR3 reads CAGRRTYEQYF. In DNA form, the CDR3 reads TGTGCCGGACGGAGGACCTACGAGCAGTACTTC.